Listed below are T cell receptor beta chains from one sample, sequenced in a study of molecular identifiers for immune sequencing clone quantification. From the PCR reads, TCRdb called clonotypes with MiXCR, one entry per CDR3 protein. The sample has around 320,000 distinct CDR3 sequences; about a quarter are singletons. Sequenced material: naive CD8+ T cells from blood, with Jurkat cell RNA spiked in. Source of these receptors: a human donor in good health. Some libraries in this study had Jurkat cell RNA spiked in. Both conserved end residues are part of each CDR3. The D gene is left open where the match is weak. Part of the rows lack a size; the others show once, few, many or a class for expanded clones.

V gene: TRBV6-2/TRBV6-3; J gene: TRBJ2-5; clone size: many; D gene: NA; CDR3 DNA: TGTGCCAGCAGCTGGGTGGGGTTGCAAGAGACCCAGTACTTC; CDR3 protein: CASSWVGLQETQYF
V gene: TRBV6-2/TRBV6-3; J gene: TRBJ2-1; clone size: NA; D gene: TRBD2; CDR3 DNA: TGTGCCAGCAGTTACTGGGCAGCGGGAGATGAGCAGTTCTTC; CDR3 protein: CASSYWAAGDEQFF
V gene: TRBV20-1; J gene: TRBJ1-3; clone size: many; D gene: TRBD1; CDR3 DNA: TGCAGTGCTAGAAGGAGGGGGGGACAGGGAGTTGGAAACACCATATATTTT; CDR3 protein: CSARRRGGQGVGNTIYF
V gene: TRBV20-1; J gene: TRBJ1-2; clone size: NA; D gene: TRBD1; CDR3 DNA: TGCAGTGCTGGAGACAGGGCTTATGGCTACACCTTC; CDR3 protein: CSAGDRAYGYTF
V gene: TRBV30; J gene: TRBJ2-7; clone size: NA; D gene: NA; CDR3 DNA: TGTGCCTGGAGTGGCGGACTATCGGGCGAGCAGTACTTC; CDR3 protein: CAWSGGLSGEQYF
V gene: TRBV5-6; J gene: TRBJ1-5; clone size: many; D gene: NA; CDR3 DNA: TGTGCCAGCAGCGCCTTAGACGGCAATCAGCCCCAGCATTTT; CDR3 protein: CASSALDGNQPQHF
V gene: TRBV20-1; J gene: TRBJ2-7; clone size: many; D gene: NA; CDR3 DNA: TGCAGTGCCAAAACCGGGACTGGCGTCTACGAGCAGTACTTC; CDR3 protein: CSAKTGTGVYEQYF
V gene: TRBV12-3/TRBV12-4; J gene: TRBJ2-1; clone size: NA; D gene: TRBD2; CDR3 DNA: TGTGCCAGCAGTTCCCCCCCGGGAGGAATTGATGAGCAGTTCTTC; CDR3 protein: CASSSPPGGIDEQFF
V gene: TRBV29-1; J gene: TRBJ1-1; clone size: many; D gene: TRBD1; CDR3 DNA: TGCAGCGTTAGACAGGGGAGCACTGAAGCTTTCTTT; CDR3 protein: CSVRQGSTEAFF
V gene: TRBV28; J gene: TRBJ2-7; clone size: NA; D gene: TRBD2; CDR3 DNA: TGTGCCGGCAGCCGCCCATCCGGGACTAGCGGGGGCCTTTACGAGCAGTACTTC; CDR3 protein: CAGSRPSGTSGGLYEQYF
V gene: TRBV20-1; J gene: TRBJ2-7; clone size: NA; D gene: NA; CDR3 DNA: TGCAGTGCTAGGGTAACCGCGACAGTTCACTACGAGCAGTACTTC; CDR3 protein: CSARVTATVHYEQYF
V gene: TRBV29-1; J gene: TRBJ2-5; clone size: NA; D gene: NA; CDR3 DNA: TGCAGCGTTGTCAGGGATGTACGGGAGACCCAGTACTTC; CDR3 protein: CSVVRDVRETQYF
V gene: TRBV5-6; J gene: TRBJ1-1; clone size: many; D gene: NA; CDR3 DNA: TGTGCCAGCAGCTTGCGGGACCAACGTTACCGGACCTTTTTGAACACTGAAGCTTTCTTT; CDR3 protein: CASSLRDQRYRTFLNTEAFF
V gene: TRBV27; J gene: TRBJ2-1; clone size: NA; D gene: TRBD2; CDR3 DNA: TGTGCCAGCAGTCCCGTGGATAGCGGGAGGCCCGATGAGCAGTTCTTC; CDR3 protein: CASSPVDSGRPDEQFF
V gene: TRBV7-6; J gene: TRBJ1-5; clone size: few; D gene: TRBD1; CDR3 DNA: TGTGCCAGCAGCTTAGGGCAGGGGGCAGATCAGCCCCAGCATTTT; CDR3 protein: CASSLGQGADQPQHF
V gene: TRBV29-1; J gene: TRBJ2-3; clone size: few; D gene: TRBD1; CDR3 DNA: TGCAGCGTGTCCCCGACAGGGGCCGGCACAGATACGCAGTATTTT; CDR3 protein: CSVSPTGAGTDTQYF
V gene: TRBV6-5; J gene: TRBJ2-2; clone size: few; D gene: NA; CDR3 DNA: TGTGCCAGCAGTTACCCGCCGGGACTCCGGCGCGGGGAGCTGTTTTTT; CDR3 protein: CASSYPPGLRRGELFF
V gene: TRBV2; J gene: TRBJ2-1; clone size: NA; D gene: TRBD1; CDR3 DNA: TGTGCCAGCAGAGTGGGGACAGGGGAGGTGTACAATGAGCAGTTCTTC; CDR3 protein: CASRVGTGEVYNEQFF
V gene: TRBV6-2/TRBV6-3; J gene: TRBJ1-5; clone size: many; D gene: NA; CDR3 DNA: TGTGCCAGCAGACCAGACAGCCACAATCAGCCCCAGCATTTT; CDR3 protein: CASRPDSHNQPQHF
V gene: TRBV6-2/TRBV6-3; J gene: TRBJ2-7; clone size: few; D gene: NA; CDR3 DNA: TGTGCCAGCACCCATGCCCGGCTAGCGCGGGACGAGCAGTACTTC; CDR3 protein: CASTHARLARDEQYF
V gene: TRBV12-3/TRBV12-4; J gene: TRBJ2-7; clone size: many; D gene: TRBD1; CDR3 DNA: TGTGCCAGCAGTCCGACAGGGGTGAGCTACGAGCAGTACTTC; CDR3 protein: CASSPTGVSYEQYF
V gene: TRBV19; J gene: TRBJ2-3; clone size: NA; D gene: TRBD2; CDR3 DNA: TGTGCCAGTAGTATGAAGGCGGTGGCGGGAGTACTGACAGATACGCAGTATTTT; CDR3 protein: CASSMKAVAGVLTDTQYF
V gene: TRBV11-2; J gene: TRBJ2-1; clone size: few; D gene: NA; CDR3 DNA: TGTGCCAGCGGACTCTTTCGGGGCAATGAGCAGTTCTTC; CDR3 protein: CASGLFRGNEQFF
V gene: TRBV7-6; J gene: TRBJ2-3; clone size: NA; D gene: TRBD2; CDR3 DNA: TGTGCCAGCAGGGTACTAGCGGGGGGCGGGATCCCCACAGATACGCAGTATTTT; CDR3 protein: CASRVLAGGGIPTDTQYF
V gene: TRBV28; J gene: TRBJ2-7; clone size: many; D gene: TRBD2; CDR3 DNA: TGTGCCAGCAGTCTAGAACGTCGACTAGCGGACTTCTACGAGCAGTACTTC; CDR3 protein: CASSLERRLADFYEQYF
V gene: TRBV4-2; J gene: TRBJ2-3; clone size: NA; D gene: TRBD2; CDR3 DNA: TGTGCCAGCAGCCAAGATGGGTCTAGCGGGAGAGAGGATACGCAGTATTTT; CDR3 protein: CASSQDGSSGREDTQYF
V gene: TRBV4-3; J gene: TRBJ2-1; clone size: NA; D gene: NA; CDR3 DNA: TGCGCCAGCAGCCAAGACACAGGACCCTACAATGAGCAGTTCTTC; CDR3 protein: CASSQDTGPYNEQFF
V gene: TRBV5-4; J gene: TRBJ1-1; clone size: many; D gene: NA; CDR3 DNA: TGTGCCAGCAGCTTGGGCAGGGGTAACACTGAAGCTTTCTTT; CDR3 protein: CASSLGRGNTEAFF
V gene: TRBV10-3; J gene: TRBJ1-3; clone size: NA; D gene: NA; CDR3 DNA: TGTGCCATGGCGGAGCCCTCCTCTGGAAACACCATATATTTT; CDR3 protein: CAMAEPSSGNTIYF
V gene: TRBV2; J gene: TRBJ2-7; clone size: NA; D gene: NA; CDR3 DNA: TGTGCCAGCAGTGAAGGGGTAGGGGTAAACGAGCAGTACTTC; CDR3 protein: CASSEGVGVNEQYF
V gene: TRBV24-1; J gene: TRBJ2-7; clone size: many; D gene: NA; CDR3 DNA: TGTGCCACCAGTGATTCACACATCTCCGGGGGATACGAGCAGTACTTC; CDR3 protein: CATSDSHISGGYEQYF
V gene: TRBV12-3/TRBV12-4; J gene: TRBJ2-2; clone size: few; D gene: TRBD2; CDR3 DNA: TGTGCCAGCAGTTTTTTGCGGGAGAGGAACACCGGGGAGCTGTTTTTT; CDR3 protein: CASSFLRERNTGELFF
V gene: TRBV12-3/TRBV12-4; J gene: TRBJ2-7; clone size: few; D gene: TRBD1; CDR3 DNA: TGTGCCAGCAGGTCCGGGACAGGAGCCCGCGAGCAGTACTTC; CDR3 protein: CASRSGTGAREQYF
V gene: TRBV27; J gene: TRBJ2-2; clone size: NA; D gene: NA; CDR3 DNA: TGTGCCAGCGGTCCGCTTCGGACACGAGCGAACACCGGGGAGCTGTTTTTT; CDR3 protein: CASGPLRTRANTGELFF
V gene: TRBV27; J gene: TRBJ1-5; clone size: NA; D gene: NA; CDR3 DNA: TGTGCCAGCGCCGCTACTGGGGGTGCCAATCAGCCCCAGCATTTT; CDR3 protein: CASAATGGANQPQHF
V gene: TRBV6-2/TRBV6-3; J gene: TRBJ1-6; clone size: NA; D gene: TRBD1; CDR3 DNA: TGTGCCAGCAGCTGGGACAGGGTTGGTTCACCCCTCCACTTT; CDR3 protein: CASSWDRVGSPLHF
V gene: TRBV7-2; J gene: TRBJ2-1; clone size: NA; D gene: NA; CDR3 DNA: TGTGCCAGCAGCTCAGACCGATCGGTAGTGCCCTACAATGAGCAGTTCTTC; CDR3 protein: CASSSDRSVVPYNEQFF
V gene: TRBV7-6; J gene: TRBJ1-1; clone size: many; D gene: NA; CDR3 DNA: TGTGCCAGCAGCCCACAGGGTAGGAGTGGGGAAGCTTTCTTT; CDR3 protein: CASSPQGRSGEAFF
V gene: TRBV7-2; J gene: TRBJ1-1; clone size: many; D gene: NA; CDR3 DNA: TGTGCCAGCAGCTTTAGACACTCAGAAGCTTTCTTT; CDR3 protein: CASSFRHSEAFF
V gene: TRBV12-3/TRBV12-4; J gene: TRBJ2-5; clone size: NA; D gene: TRBD2; CDR3 DNA: TGTGCCAGCAGGACCGGGACTAGTGGAGAGACCCAGTACTTC; CDR3 protein: CASRTGTSGETQYF
V gene: TRBV6-5; J gene: TRBJ1-6; clone size: NA; D gene: NA; CDR3 DNA: TGTGCCAGCAGTTACTCTCTGGCATATAATTCACCCCTCCACTTT; CDR3 protein: CASSYSLAYNSPLHF
V gene: TRBV20-1; J gene: TRBJ1-1; clone size: NA; D gene: TRBD1; CDR3 DNA: TGCAGTGCTAGAGACCAGGACAGGGTTGGTGAAGCTTTCTTT; CDR3 protein: CSARDQDRVGEAFF
V gene: TRBV27; J gene: TRBJ2-5; clone size: NA; D gene: NA; CDR3 DNA: TGTGCCAGCAGTTTGTACATCGACAGCCGAAAAGAGACCCAGTACTTC; CDR3 protein: CASSLYIDSRKETQYF
V gene: TRBV27; J gene: TRBJ1-1; clone size: NA; D gene: TRBD1; CDR3 DNA: TGTGCCAGCAGTTTAGTGTGGACAGGGCCAAACACTGAAGCTTTCTTT; CDR3 protein: CASSLVWTGPNTEAFF
V gene: TRBV9; J gene: TRBJ1-3; clone size: NA; D gene: NA; CDR3 DNA: TGTGCCAGCAGCGTAGCTGGGGCAGAAGGAAACACCATATATTTT; CDR3 protein: CASSVAGAEGNTIYF
V gene: TRBV7-2; J gene: TRBJ1-1; clone size: once; D gene: NA; CDR3 DNA: TGTGCCAGCAGCTCAACCGGGACTGCGGCTTTCTTT; CDR3 protein: CASSSTGTAAFF
V gene: TRBV28; J gene: TRBJ2-7; clone size: many; D gene: TRBD2; CDR3 DNA: TGTGCCAGCAGTCCCCTAGCGGGACCCGGCGAGCAGTACTTC; CDR3 protein: CASSPLAGPGEQYF
V gene: TRBV12-3/TRBV12-4; J gene: TRBJ1-5; clone size: many; D gene: NA; CDR3 DNA: TGTGCCAGCAGCCCACAGGGAATGGAAGGGCCCCAGCATTTT; CDR3 protein: CASSPQGMEGPQHF
V gene: TRBV6-1; J gene: TRBJ2-3; clone size: few; D gene: NA; CDR3 DNA: TGTGCCAGCAGTGGACAGTTGGGCCCTTGGGATACGCAGTATTTT; CDR3 protein: CASSGQLGPWDTQYF
V gene: TRBV27; J gene: TRBJ2-2; clone size: NA; D gene: TRBD2; CDR3 DNA: TGTGCCAGCAGGATAGCGGGAACAGCCGGGGAGCTGTTTTTT; CDR3 protein: CASRIAGTAGELFF
V gene: TRBV27; J gene: TRBJ2-7; clone size: many; D gene: NA; CDR3 DNA: TGTGCCAGCAGTTTAGTAGGCCCCGAGGTCTCCGAGCAGTACTTC; CDR3 protein: CASSLVGPEVSEQYF
V gene: TRBV6-6; J gene: TRBJ2-3; clone size: NA; D gene: TRBD1; CDR3 DNA: TGTGCCGGCAGTTACGAGAGACAGGGGTACACAGATACGCAGTATTTT; CDR3 protein: CAGSYERQGYTDTQYF
V gene: TRBV18; J gene: TRBJ1-1; clone size: NA; D gene: NA; CDR3 DNA: TGTGCCAGCTCACCCTCAGGGGCGCAGGACACTGAAGCTTTCTTT; CDR3 protein: CASSPSGAQDTEAFF
V gene: TRBV6-1; J gene: TRBJ1-1; clone size: many; D gene: NA; CDR3 DNA: TGTGCCAGCGTGTCCAGCACTGAAGCTTTCTTT; CDR3 protein: CASVSSTEAFF
V gene: TRBV7-2; J gene: TRBJ2-7; clone size: few; D gene: NA; CDR3 DNA: TGTGCCAGCAGCTTAGGGGCTTGGGACGAGCAGTACTTC; CDR3 protein: CASSLGAWDEQYF
V gene: TRBV4-3; J gene: TRBJ2-3; clone size: few; D gene: NA; CDR3 DNA: TGCGCCAGCAGCCAAGTTTACAACGCTGCAGATACGCAGTATTTT; CDR3 protein: CASSQVYNAADTQYF
V gene: TRBV29-1; J gene: TRBJ2-3; clone size: many; D gene: NA; CDR3 DNA: TGCAGCGTTCCAGGGATCGGCACAGATACGCAGTATTTT; CDR3 protein: CSVPGIGTDTQYF
V gene: TRBV6-2/TRBV6-3; J gene: TRBJ1-1; clone size: few; D gene: NA; CDR3 DNA: TGTGCCAGCAGACCCGAGGGTAGCCACACTGAAGCTTTCTTT; CDR3 protein: CASRPEGSHTEAFF
V gene: TRBV13; J gene: TRBJ2-2; clone size: NA; D gene: NA; CDR3 DNA: TGTGCCAGCGGCTTCCAAAACACCGGGGAGCTGTTTTTT; CDR3 protein: CASGFQNTGELFF